This record concerns one T cell receptor beta chain sequence. TCRdb recomputed calls from the RT-PCR reads with MiXCR, one row per CDR3 protein. The sample shows hundreds of thousands of distinct CDR3 sequences, 12% to 15% of them seen only once. The CDR3 is made up of 15 amino acids. Unmatched junction bases numbered 5, after V lost 5 bases and J lost 2 bases. The germline V gene encodes CDR1 LNHDA and CDR2 SQIVND (reference sequence). The rearrangement links TRBV19 to TRBJ1-5; 8 bases fit TRBD1. This TCR came from a female donor in good health, serving as a healthy control. The sequencing input was memory CD4+ T cells from blood. CDR3 nucleotides: TGTGCCAGTAGTTACAGGGGGTTAGGCAATCAGCCCCAGCATTTT. Protein sequence: CASSYRGLGNQPQHF.